Listed here is a single T cell receptor (beta chain). The sample originates from a study of blood T cell repertoires in COVID-19. With V trimmed by 3 bases and J by 1 base, 8 bases remained unmatched. The germline V gene encodes CDR1 MNHEY and CDR2 SMNVEV (reference sequence). This CDR3 has 18 amino acids. TCRdb's copy holds only in-frame clones and misses some; the assay was immunoSEQ multiplex PCR. Of 150,000 or so clones in the sample, around 86% were seen once. The TCR was taken from a man aged 55 to 70 with acute or convalescent COVID-19. The chain combines TRBV27 with TRBJ2-3; 12 bases map to TRBD2. Sample: peripheral blood. CDR3 loop: CASSLVLAGGPGTDTQYF. Written as DNA, the CDR3 is TGTGCCAGCAGTTTGGTCCTAGCGGGAGGGCCGGGCACAGATACGCAGTATTTT.